This T cell receptor (beta chain) derives from a study of cytomegalovirus exposure and HLA in healthy donors. Study background: From 170 million or so T cells, an earlier analysis saw 90 million to 130 million unique TCR beta sequences. Study outcomes and limitations: A prior analysis recorded that most TCR beta V segments were productive about 90% or about 30% of the time. Specific recognition of CMV antigens was confirmed in vitro for three chains (all CMV-associated). It emerged from a later analysis that several of the most significant clusters appeared to be linked to common viral pathogens.

As to this clone: Its antigen is currently unknown.

PCR employed 60 Vbeta and 13 Jbeta primers. TCRdb's table, derived via immunoSEQ multiplex PCR, lists solely in-frame clones and lacks some. This table holds fewer than 200,000 clones, under 75% found once. The CDR3 runs to 16 residues. J gave up 0 bases and V 1 base, and 5 bases lay outside the gene matches. Germline loops: CDR1 GTSNPN, CDR2 SVGIG (reference sequence). The clonotype comes from a man aged 35 to 55 in good health and CMV-seropositive. This sequence joins TRBV30 and TRBJ1-4, with 7 bases identical to TRBD1. The sample was PBMCs. The CDR3 loop reads CAWSARQGSTNEKLFF. CDR3 coding DNA: TGTGCCTGGAGTGCCCGACAGGGCTCAACTAATGAAAAACTGTTTTTT.